This is a list of T cell receptor beta chains from one sample in a study of CD8 T cells in Susac syndrome. TCRdb itself ran the immunoSEQ multiplex PCR reads through MiXCR, one entry per CDR3 protein. The data contain 100,000 to 150,000 distinct CDR3 sequences, over 95% of them singletons. The sample consisted of CD4+ T cells from PBMCs. The receptors were sampled from a human donor with Susac syndrome. The CDR3 runs from the conserved cysteine through the conserved F or W. The order of the fields is clone size, J gene, V gene, D gene, CDR3 DNA, CDR3 protein. A D gene is named only where the DNA matches it firmly. Rows give clone size only sometimes, using once, few, many, or a class for an expanded clone.

NA TRBJ1-2 TRBV27 TRBD1 TGTGCCAGCAGCCGACGAGGACAGGGGCCTTGGGGCTACACCTTC CASSRRGQGPWGYTF
NA TRBJ2-5 TRBV7-8 NA TGTGCCAGCAGCCGGATTCAAGAGACCCAGTACTTC CASSRIQETQYF
once TRBJ2-2 TRBV29-1 TRBD1 TGCAGCGTCATCCGACGTGGACAGGGTGGCACCGGGGAGCTGTTTTTT CSVIRRGQGGTGELFF
NA TRBJ1-1 TRBV28 NA TGTGCCAGCATTGGAGGGACTGAAGCTTTCTTT CASIGGTEAFF
NA TRBJ2-6 TRBV5-5 NA TGTGCCAGCAGCTTTTGGCGGTCTGGGGCCAACGTCCTGACTTTC CASSFWRSGANVLTF
NA TRBJ2-5 TRBV24-1 NA TGTGCCACCAGTGATCAGGGTGTGGGGACCCAGTACTTC CATSDQGVGTQYF
NA TRBJ1-2 TRBV7-8 NA TGTGCCAGCAGCACGGCGGCAGGTGGTCTGTTCTATGGCTACACCTTC CASSTAAGGLFYGYTF
NA TRBJ2-5 TRBV19 NA TGTGCCAGTACCCAGGGGGGGAGTGGAGAGACCCAGTACTTC CASTQGGSGETQYF
NA TRBJ2-5 TRBV20-1 TRBD2 TGCAGTGCTAACCCTGGAGCGGGAGGGGGGGAGACCCAGTACTTC CSANPGAGGGETQYF
NA TRBJ2-1 TRBV20-1 TRBD2 TGCAGTGCTAGAGGACTAGCGGGGCAGCATGAGCAGTTCTTC CSARGLAGQHEQFF
NA TRBJ2-1 TRBV18 TRBD2 TGTGCCAGCTCACCGAGGACTAGCGGGACCCTGTCCTACAATGAGCAGTTCTTC CASSPRTSGTLSYNEQFF
NA TRBJ2-1 TRBV30 NA TGTGCCTGGAGTGTAGGCCTACAAAACAATGAGCAGTTCTTC CAWSVGLQNNEQFF
NA TRBJ2-2 TRBV30 NA TGTGCCTGGATCCTCGTACCCCCCGGGGAGCTGTTTTTT CAWILVPPGELFF
NA TRBJ2-2 TRBV9 TRBD2 TGTGCCAGCACCAAGTCCTCTAGCGGGAGGGCTTTGTACACCGGGGAGCTGTTTTTT CASTKSSSGRALYTGELFF
NA TRBJ2-5 TRBV10-3 TRBD2 TGTGCCATTCAGCGGGGGGTACAAGAGACCCAGTACTTC CAIQRGVQETQYF
NA TRBJ2-5 TRBV15 NA TGTGCCACCAGCACAGGGCAAGAGACCCAGTACTTC CATSTGQETQYF
NA TRBJ1-1 TRBV20-1 NA TGCAGTGCTTCACGAGCGAACACTGAAGCTTTCTTT CSASRANTEAFF
once TRBJ1-5 TRBV3-1 NA TGTGCCAGCAGCCAAGGAGCAGCAGGTCAGCCCCAGCATTTT CASSQGAAGQPQHF
NA TRBJ1-5 TRBV7-9 NA TGTGCCAGCAGCTTAGGAGGGTTTAACGATCAGCCCCAGCATTTT CASSLGGFNDQPQHF
NA TRBJ2-3 TRBV29-1 NA TGCAGCGTTTCTAGCGATAGCACAGATACGCAGTATTTT CSVSSDSTDTQYF
NA TRBJ2-7 TRBV6-6 TRBD1 TGTGCCAGCAGTTACGGGGACAGGGGCCACGAGCAGTACTTC CASSYGDRGHEQYF
NA TRBJ2-5 TRBV7-9 NA TGTGCCAGCAGCTCCCGCCCGGGACACAGCATTTTCTACCAAGAGACCCAGTACTTC CASSSRPGHSIFYQETQYF
NA TRBJ2-1 TRBV12-3/TRBV12-4 TRBD1 TGTGCCAGCAGTCCCGGGACAGGGCTTAAGAATGAGCAGTTCTTC CASSPGTGLKNEQFF
NA TRBJ2-1 TRBV9 NA TGTGCCAGCAGCGTACGGGGGCCCTACAATGAGCAGTTCTTC CASSVRGPYNEQFF
NA TRBJ2-5 TRBV6-2/TRBV6-3 TRBD1 TGTGCCAGCAACGATCCCCCCGGGACAGGGCCAGAGACCCAGTACTTC CASNDPPGTGPETQYF
NA TRBJ2-5 TRBV11-3 NA TGTGCCAGCAGCTTAGATATGGGGGAGACCCAGTACTTC CASSLDMGETQYF
NA TRBJ1-5 TRBV20-1 NA TGCAGTGCTAGATCAGGGAGCAATCAGCCCCAGCATTTT CSARSGSNQPQHF
once TRBJ1-5 TRBV15 NA TGTGCCACCAGCAGAGAACAGCTCAATCAGCCCCAGCATTTT CATSREQLNQPQHF
NA TRBJ2-7 TRBV9 TRBD2 TGTGCCAGCAGCCCCGGACTTCTAGCGGGAGACGCCGAGCAGTACTTC CASSPGLLAGDAEQYF
NA TRBJ2-5 TRBV12-3/TRBV12-4 NA TGTGCCAGCAGCCCTGGCTACAGGGGGGGTCAAGAGACCCAGTACTTC CASSPGYRGGQETQYF
NA TRBJ1-2 TRBV12-3/TRBV12-4 NA TGTGCCAGCAGTCCCCACAGCGGAAACTATGGCTACACCTTC CASSPHSGNYGYTF
NA TRBJ2-5 TRBV3-1 TRBD2 TGTGCCAGCAGCCCCACAGGCTCTAGCGGGGCGGAGACCCAGTACTTC CASSPTGSSGAETQYF
NA TRBJ1-1 TRBV9 TRBD1 TGTGCCAGCAGCGCAAGCTTGACAGGGGGTGAAGCTTTCTTT CASSASLTGGEAFF
NA TRBJ2-1 TRBV6-2/TRBV6-3 TRBD1 TGTGCCAGCAGCCGCCGGACAGGGGCGAATGAGCAGTTCTTC CASSRRTGANEQFF
NA TRBJ2-2 TRBV7-8 TRBD2 TGTGCCAGCAGCGCCCGGGGGGCCGGGGAGCTGTTTTTT CASSARGAGELFF
once TRBJ1-2 TRBV25-1 NA TGTGCCAGCAGTGATGGGGGGCACTACTATGGCTACACCTTC CASSDGGHYYGYTF
NA TRBJ2-5 TRBV29-1 TRBD2 TGCAGCGTTGACCCTAGCGGGCGGCAAGAGACCCAGTACTTC CSVDPSGRQETQYF
NA TRBJ2-1 TRBV5-1 NA TGCGCCAGCAGCCCCCAGGGGGGATTGAACAATGAGCAGTTCTTC CASSPQGGLNNEQFF
NA TRBJ1-1 TRBV5-1 NA TGCGCCAGCAGCTCCCCGGGAAACACTGAAGCTTTCTTT CASSSPGNTEAFF
NA TRBJ2-5 TRBV20-1 TRBD2 TGCAGTGTTCTCTCGAGCGGGAGGGCCCGAGAGACCCAGTACTTC CSVLSSGRARETQYF
NA TRBJ2-7 TRBV20-1 NA TGCAGTGCTAGACGTGGGATCTTCTCCTACGAGCAGTACTTC CSARRGIFSYEQYF
NA TRBJ1-1 TRBV18 NA TGTGCCAGCTCACCCCGGAGGGGCACTGAAGCTTTCTTT CASSPRRGTEAFF
NA TRBJ2-1 TRBV20-1 TRBD2 TGCAGTGCTATGGGACTAGCGGGAGCTGTTGAGCAGTTCTTC CSAMGLAGAVEQFF
NA TRBJ1-2 TRBV6-5 TRBD1 TGTGCCAGCGGCCCCGGGACAGGGAACTATGGCTACACCTTC CASGPGTGNYGYTF
NA TRBJ1-2 TRBV5-1 NA TGCGCCAGCAGCTTGGTGTCCTCTAACTATGGCTACACCTTC CASSLVSSNYGYTF
NA TRBJ2-3 TRBV3-1 TRBD2 TGTGCCAGCAGCCGCCCTACTAGCGGGAGGCCAGATACGCAGTATTTT CASSRPTSGRPDTQYF